This T cell receptor (beta chain) was sequenced during a study of blood T cells in healthy people across ages (dated by TCRdb to 2014 to 2015). Regarding the research as a whole: In model experiments, template switching captured about one uniquely barcoded TCR beta cDNA molecule for every two T cells. To track age-related changes in TCR beta repertoire diversity, the study relied on deep sequencing normalized with unique cDNA molecular identifiers. Donors were grouped into four age groups: young (average about 15 years), middle-aged (under 40), aged (roughly 62) and long-lived (around 80). To avoid experimental bias, donors of different ages were spread randomly across the sequencing lanes. The study analyzed two additional independent replicas of 1 million unique cDNA reads from the same blood draw for two donors, one aged 18 to 29 and one aged 80 or older.

CDR1 and CDR2 (SQVTM, ANQGSEA) derive from the germline V gene. V and J are trimmed by 7 bases and 8 bases, and the gene matches miss 11 bases of the junction. The CDR3 measures 13 amino acids from cysteine to phenylalanine. The sequence is cut down to CDR3 DNA, 39 bases in frame from base 1. Concerning this clonotype itself: The antigen this receptor binds is unknown. Per-base qualities were not stored, and no clone one base away is much larger.

Library preparation employed 5' RACE. Data came from an Illumina HiSeq 2500. A second PCR of about 7 to 12 cycles was performed with a sample-barcoded 5' primer and a J-beta primer mix. Each TCR beta cDNA molecule received a unique molecular identifier from a template-switch 5' adaptor carrying 12 random nucleotides. Each sample yielded at least 2.5 million CDR3-containing paired-end reads. First-strand cDNA was synthesized from all RNA with the Mint cDNA synthesis kit, primed by a TRBC-specific oligonucleotide. All cDNA was treated with uracil-DNA glycosylase and then went through a first 18-cycle PCR with the universal primers M1SS and BC2_uni_R. On the authors' methods: For normalization, 1 million high-quality reads were randomly selected from each sample, with every read carrying a distinct molecular identifier. Reads sharing molecular identifiers were discarded rather than binned into consensus sequences. MiTCR, with a Q25 quality threshold and the strictest error-elimination algorithm, was used for CDR3 identification, clonotype clustering and error correction. A nonparametric unseen species model using Euler transformation provided a lower-bound estimate of total TCR beta diversity. The public reads were run again by TCRdb, first through fastp at Q25 and then through MiXCR, and only productive beta chains were kept. CDR3 protein sequences are deduplicated, and each keeps its most common genes and DNA. Here the V and J calls rest on TCRdb's processing, not on the authors' analysis. In all, the sample holds roughly 2 million distinct CDR3 sequences, and roughly 49% of those were seen once. The ten largest clonotypes hold over 2% of the sample.

The donors were a few dozen Caucasian individuals from Russia, aged roughly 6 to 90 years, who were systemically healthy. Each donor gave ten milliliters of peripheral blood, drawn into EDTA-treated Vacutainer tubes. Ficoll-Paque density-gradient centrifugation was used to isolate PBMCs, with at least 7 million per sample. Total RNA was extracted from PBMCs with Trizol reagent, with at least 6 micrograms obtained per sample. The percentages of naive CD45RAhigh/CD27high T cells were determined by flow cytometry on a PBMC aliquot from every donor. What the authors observed across the whole study: As age increased, observed TCR beta diversity per million T cells dropped in a roughly linear way, and a significant reduction was already evident by age about 40. Donor CMV infection status was unknown, potentially confounding age-related changes in expanded clonotypes. The long-lived group showed more naive CD4+ T cells, fewer expanded clones and increased TCR diversity than the aged group, suggesting age selection. Observed TCR beta diversity correlated strongly with the percentage of naive T cells measured by flow cytometry. Estimates of total diversity based on one million sequenced T cells were considered lower bounds and underestimates. Bulk unsorted PBMC profiling prevented conclusive comparison of naive and antigen-experienced compartments.

The V and J segments used are TRBV29-1 and TRBJ1-2; 9 of the junction bases match TRBD1. This TCR was recovered from a woman in her thirties or forties in good health. Sequences were obtained from blood. The CDR3 in this case is CSGRRDRVGGYTF. The sequence in DNA is TGCAGCGGTAGACGGGACAGGGTGGGAGGCTACACCTTC.